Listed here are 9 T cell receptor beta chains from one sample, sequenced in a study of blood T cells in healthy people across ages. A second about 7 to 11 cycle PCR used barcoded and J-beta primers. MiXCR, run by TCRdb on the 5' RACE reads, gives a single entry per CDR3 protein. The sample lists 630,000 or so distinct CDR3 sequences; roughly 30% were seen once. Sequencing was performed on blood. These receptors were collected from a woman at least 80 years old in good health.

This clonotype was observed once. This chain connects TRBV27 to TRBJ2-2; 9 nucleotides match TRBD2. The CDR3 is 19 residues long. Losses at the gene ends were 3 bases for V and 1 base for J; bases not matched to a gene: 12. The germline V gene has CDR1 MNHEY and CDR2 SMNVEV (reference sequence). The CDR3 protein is CASSFTGPLAGRNTGELFF. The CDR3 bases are TGTGCCAGCAGTTTTACAGGGCCCCTAGCGGGGAGGAACACCGGGGAGCTGTTTTTT.

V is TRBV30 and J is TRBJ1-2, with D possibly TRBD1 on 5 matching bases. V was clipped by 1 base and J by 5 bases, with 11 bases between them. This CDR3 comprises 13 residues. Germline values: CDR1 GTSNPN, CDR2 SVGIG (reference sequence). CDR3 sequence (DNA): TGTGCCTGGAGTGCCCTGGGGGGATATGGCTACACCTTC. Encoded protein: CAWSALGGYGYTF.

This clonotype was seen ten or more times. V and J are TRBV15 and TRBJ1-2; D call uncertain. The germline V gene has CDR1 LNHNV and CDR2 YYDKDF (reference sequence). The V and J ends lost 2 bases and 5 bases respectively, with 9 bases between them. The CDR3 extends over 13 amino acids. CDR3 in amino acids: CATSRLRLYGYTF. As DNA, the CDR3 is TGTGCCACCAGCAGACTCCGGTTATATGGCTACACCTTC.

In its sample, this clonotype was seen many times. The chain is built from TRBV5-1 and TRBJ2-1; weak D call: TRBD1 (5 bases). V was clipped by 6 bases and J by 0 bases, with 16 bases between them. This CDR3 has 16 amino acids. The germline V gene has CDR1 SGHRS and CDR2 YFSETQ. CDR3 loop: CASMGPGKSSYNEQFF. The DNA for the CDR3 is TGCGCCAGCATGGGGCCAGGGAAGAGCTCCTACAATGAGCAGTTCTTC. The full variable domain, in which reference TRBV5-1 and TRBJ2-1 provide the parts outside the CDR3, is KAGVTQTPRYLIKTRGQQVTLSCSPISGHRSVSWYQQTPGQGLQFLFEYFSETQRNKGNFPGRFSGRQFSNSRSEMNVSTLELGDSALYLCASMGPGKSSYNEQFFGPGTRLTVL.

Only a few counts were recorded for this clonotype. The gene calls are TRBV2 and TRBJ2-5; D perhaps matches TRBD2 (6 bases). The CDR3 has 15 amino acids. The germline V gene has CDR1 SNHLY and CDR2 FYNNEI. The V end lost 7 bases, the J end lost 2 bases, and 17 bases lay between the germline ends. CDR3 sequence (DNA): TGTGCCAGCAACCGACCGGGACTCTTACAAGAGACCCAGTACTTC. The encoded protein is CASNRPGLLQETQYF.

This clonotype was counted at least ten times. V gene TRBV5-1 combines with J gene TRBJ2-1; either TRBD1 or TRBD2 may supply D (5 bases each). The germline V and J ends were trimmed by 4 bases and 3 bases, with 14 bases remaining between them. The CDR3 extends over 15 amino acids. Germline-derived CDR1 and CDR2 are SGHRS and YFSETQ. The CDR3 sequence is CASSPQSGGYNEQFF. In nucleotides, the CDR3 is TGCGCCAGCAGCCCCCAAAGTGGGGGCTACAATGAGCAGTTCTTC.

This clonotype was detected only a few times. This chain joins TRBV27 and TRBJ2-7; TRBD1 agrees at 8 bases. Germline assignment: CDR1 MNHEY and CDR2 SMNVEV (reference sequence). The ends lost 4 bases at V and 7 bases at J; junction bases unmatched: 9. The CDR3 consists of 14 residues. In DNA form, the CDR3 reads TGTGCCAGCAGTTGGACAGGGAACTACAATGAGCAGTACTTC. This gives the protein CASSWTGNYNEQYF.

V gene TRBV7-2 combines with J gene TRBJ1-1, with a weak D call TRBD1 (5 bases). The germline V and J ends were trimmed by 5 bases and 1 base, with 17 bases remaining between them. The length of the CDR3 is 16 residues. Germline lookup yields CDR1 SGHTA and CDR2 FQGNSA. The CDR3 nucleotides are TGTGCCAGCAGCCCCCGGCCTGGGGGGGGGAACACTGAAGCTTTCTTT. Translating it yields CASSPRPGGGNTEAFF.

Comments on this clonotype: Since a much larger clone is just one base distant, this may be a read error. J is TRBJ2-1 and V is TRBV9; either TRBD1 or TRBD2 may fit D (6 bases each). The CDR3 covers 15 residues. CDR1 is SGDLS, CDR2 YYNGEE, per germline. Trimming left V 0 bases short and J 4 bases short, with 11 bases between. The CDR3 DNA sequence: TGTGCCAGCAGCGTAGAACGGGGGCGATACAATGAGCAGTTCTTC. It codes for CASSVERGRYNEQFF.